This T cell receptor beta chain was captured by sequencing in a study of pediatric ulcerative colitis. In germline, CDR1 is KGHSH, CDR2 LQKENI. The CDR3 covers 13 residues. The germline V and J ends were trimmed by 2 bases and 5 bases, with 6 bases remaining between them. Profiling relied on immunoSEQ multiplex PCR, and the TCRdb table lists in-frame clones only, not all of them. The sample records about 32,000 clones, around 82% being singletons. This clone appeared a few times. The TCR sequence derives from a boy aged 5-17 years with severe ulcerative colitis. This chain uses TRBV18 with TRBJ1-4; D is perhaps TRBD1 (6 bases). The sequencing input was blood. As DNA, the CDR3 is TGTGCCAGCTCACCAGGGGGCAATGAAAAACTGTTTTTT. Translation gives CASSPGGNEKLFF.